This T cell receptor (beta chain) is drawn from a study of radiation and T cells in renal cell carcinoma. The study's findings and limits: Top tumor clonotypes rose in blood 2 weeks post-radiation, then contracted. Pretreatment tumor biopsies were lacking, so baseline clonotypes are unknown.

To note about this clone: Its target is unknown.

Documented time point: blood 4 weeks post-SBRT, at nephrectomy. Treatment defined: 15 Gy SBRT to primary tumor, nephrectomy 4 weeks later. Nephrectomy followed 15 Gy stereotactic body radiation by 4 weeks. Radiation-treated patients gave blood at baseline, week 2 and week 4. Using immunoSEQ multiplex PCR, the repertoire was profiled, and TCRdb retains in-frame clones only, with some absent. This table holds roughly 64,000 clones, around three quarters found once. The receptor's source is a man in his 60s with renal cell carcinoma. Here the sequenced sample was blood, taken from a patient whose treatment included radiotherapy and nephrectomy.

The CDR3 sequence is CASSPGQGAENQPQHF. The DNA of the CDR3 is TGTGCCAGCTCACCGGGACAGGGGGCTGAAAATCAGCCCCAGCATTTT. The V and J genes are TRBV18 and TRBJ1-5; 12 positions agree with TRBD1. V lost 3 bases, J lost 4 bases, and 4 bases stayed unmatched. There are 16 residues in the CDR3. CDR1 is KGHSH and CDR2 is LQKENI in the germline V gene.